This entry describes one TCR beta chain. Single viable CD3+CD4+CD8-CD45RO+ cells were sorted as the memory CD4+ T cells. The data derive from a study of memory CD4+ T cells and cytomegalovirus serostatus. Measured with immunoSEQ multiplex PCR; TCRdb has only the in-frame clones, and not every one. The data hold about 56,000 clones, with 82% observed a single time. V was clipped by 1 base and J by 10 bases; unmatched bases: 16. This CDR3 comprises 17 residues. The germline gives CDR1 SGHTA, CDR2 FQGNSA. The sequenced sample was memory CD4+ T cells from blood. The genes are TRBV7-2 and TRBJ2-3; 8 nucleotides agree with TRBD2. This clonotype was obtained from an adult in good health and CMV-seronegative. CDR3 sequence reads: CASSLDAAGAGGRPQYF. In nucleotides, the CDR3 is TGTGCCAGCAGCTTAGATGCAGCGGGGGCCGGCGGGAGGCCGCAGTATTTT. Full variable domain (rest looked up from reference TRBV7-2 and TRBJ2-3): GAGVSQSPSNKVTEKGKDVELRCDPISGHTALYWYRQSLGQGLEFLIYFQGNSAPDKSGLPSDRFSAERTGGSVSTLTIQRTQQEDSAVYLCASSLDAAGAGGRPQYFGPGTRLTVL.